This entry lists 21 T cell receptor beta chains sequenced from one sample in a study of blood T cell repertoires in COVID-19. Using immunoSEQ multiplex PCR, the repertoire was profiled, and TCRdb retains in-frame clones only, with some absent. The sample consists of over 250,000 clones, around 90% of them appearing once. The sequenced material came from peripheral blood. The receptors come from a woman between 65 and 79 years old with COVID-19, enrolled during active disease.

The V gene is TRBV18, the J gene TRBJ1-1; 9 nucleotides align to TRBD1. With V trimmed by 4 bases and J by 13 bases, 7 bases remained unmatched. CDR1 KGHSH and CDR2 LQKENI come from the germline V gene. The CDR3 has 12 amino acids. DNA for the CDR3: TGTGCCAGCTCACGGGACAGGGATCGAATTTTCTTT. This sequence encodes CASSRDRDRIFF.

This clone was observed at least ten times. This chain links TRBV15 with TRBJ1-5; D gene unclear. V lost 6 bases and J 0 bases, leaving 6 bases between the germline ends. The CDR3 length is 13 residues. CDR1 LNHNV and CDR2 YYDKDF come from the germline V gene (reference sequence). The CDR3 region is CATSTHSNQPQHF. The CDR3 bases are TGTGCCACCAGTACTCATAGCAATCAGCCCCAGCATTTT.

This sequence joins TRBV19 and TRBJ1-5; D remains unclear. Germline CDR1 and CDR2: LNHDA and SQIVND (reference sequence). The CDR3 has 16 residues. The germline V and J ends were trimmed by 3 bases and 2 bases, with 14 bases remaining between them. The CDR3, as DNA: TGTGCCAGTAGTATGTATCGGAGTACCGGCAATCAGCCCCAGCATTTT. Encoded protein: CASSMYRSTGNQPQHF. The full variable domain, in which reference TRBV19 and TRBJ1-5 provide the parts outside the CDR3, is DGGITQSPKYLFRKEGQNVTLSCEQNLNHDAMYWYRQDPGQGLRLIYYSQIVNDFQKGDIAEGYSVSREKKESFPLTVTSAQKNPTAFYLCASSMYRSTGNQPQHFGDGTRLSIL.

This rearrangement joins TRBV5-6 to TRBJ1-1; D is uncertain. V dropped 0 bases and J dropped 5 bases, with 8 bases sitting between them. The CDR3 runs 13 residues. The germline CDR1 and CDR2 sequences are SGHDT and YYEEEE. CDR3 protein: CASSLAGWTEAFF. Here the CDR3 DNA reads TGTGCCAGCAGCTTGGCGGGGTGGACTGAAGCTTTCTTT. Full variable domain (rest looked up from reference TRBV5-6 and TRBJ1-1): DAGVTQSPTHLIKTRGQQVTLRCSPKSGHDTVSWYQQALGQGPQFIFQYYEEEERQRGNFPDRFSGHQFPNYSSELNVNALLLGDSALYLCASSLAGWTEAFFGQGTRLTVV.

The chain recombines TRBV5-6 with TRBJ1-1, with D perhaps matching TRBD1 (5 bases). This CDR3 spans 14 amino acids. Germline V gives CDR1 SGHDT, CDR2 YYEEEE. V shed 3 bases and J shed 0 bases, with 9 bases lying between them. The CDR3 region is CASSSLTVNTEAFF. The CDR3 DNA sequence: TGTGCCAGCAGCTCCCTGACAGTGAACACTGAAGCTTTCTTT.

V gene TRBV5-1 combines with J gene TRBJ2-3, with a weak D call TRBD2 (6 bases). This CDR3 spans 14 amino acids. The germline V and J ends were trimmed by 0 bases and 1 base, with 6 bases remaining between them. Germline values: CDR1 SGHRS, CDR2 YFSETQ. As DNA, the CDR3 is TGCGCCAGCAGCTTGGGACTAGGCACAGATACGCAGTATTTT. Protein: CASSLGLGTDTQYF. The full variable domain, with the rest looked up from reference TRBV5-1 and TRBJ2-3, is KAGVTQTPRYLIKTRGQQVTLSCSPISGHRSVSWYQQTPGQGLQFLFEYFSETQRNKGNFPGRFSGRQFSNSRSEMNVSTLELGDSALYLCASSLGLGTDTQYFGPGTRLTVL.

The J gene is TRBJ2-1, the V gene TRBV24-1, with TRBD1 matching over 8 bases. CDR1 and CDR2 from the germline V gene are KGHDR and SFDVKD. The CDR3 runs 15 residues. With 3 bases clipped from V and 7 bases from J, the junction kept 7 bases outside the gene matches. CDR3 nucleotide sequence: TGTGCCACCAGTGATATCAGGACAGGGATTAATGAGCAGTTCTTC. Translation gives CATSDIRTGINEQFF.

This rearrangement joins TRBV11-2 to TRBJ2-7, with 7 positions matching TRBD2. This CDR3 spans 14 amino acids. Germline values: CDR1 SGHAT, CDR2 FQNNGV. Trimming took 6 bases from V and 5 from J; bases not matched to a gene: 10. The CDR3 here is CASRIGPGRDEQYF. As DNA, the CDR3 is TGTGCCAGCAGGATAGGGCCAGGGAGGGACGAGCAGTACTTC.

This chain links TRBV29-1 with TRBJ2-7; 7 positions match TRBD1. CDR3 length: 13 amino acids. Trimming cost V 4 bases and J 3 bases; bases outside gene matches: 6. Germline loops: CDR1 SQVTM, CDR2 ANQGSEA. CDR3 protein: CSVAGQWHYEQYF. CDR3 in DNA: TGCAGCGTTGCGGGACAGTGGCACTACGAGCAGTACTTC.

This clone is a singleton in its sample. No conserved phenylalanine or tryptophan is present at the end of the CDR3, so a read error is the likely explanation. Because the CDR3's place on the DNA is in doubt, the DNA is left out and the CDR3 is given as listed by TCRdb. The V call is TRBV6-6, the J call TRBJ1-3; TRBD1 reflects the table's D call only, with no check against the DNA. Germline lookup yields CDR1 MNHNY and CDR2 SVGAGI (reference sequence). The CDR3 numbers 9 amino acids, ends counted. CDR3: CASSRDRDG.

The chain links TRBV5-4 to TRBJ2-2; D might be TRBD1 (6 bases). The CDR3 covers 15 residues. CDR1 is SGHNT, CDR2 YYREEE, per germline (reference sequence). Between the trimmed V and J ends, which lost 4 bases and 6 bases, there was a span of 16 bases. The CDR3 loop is CASSPDRLMPGELFF. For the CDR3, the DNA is TGTGCCAGCAGCCCAGACAGGCTCATGCCCGGGGAGCTGTTTTTT.

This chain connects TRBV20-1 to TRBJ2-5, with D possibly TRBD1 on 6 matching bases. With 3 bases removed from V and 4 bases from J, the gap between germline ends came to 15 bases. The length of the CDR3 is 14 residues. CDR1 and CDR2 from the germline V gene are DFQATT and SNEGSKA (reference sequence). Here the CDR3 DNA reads TGCAGTGCTAGTTTTAGGTCAGGGGCAGAGACCCAGTACTTC. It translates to CSASFRSGAETQYF.

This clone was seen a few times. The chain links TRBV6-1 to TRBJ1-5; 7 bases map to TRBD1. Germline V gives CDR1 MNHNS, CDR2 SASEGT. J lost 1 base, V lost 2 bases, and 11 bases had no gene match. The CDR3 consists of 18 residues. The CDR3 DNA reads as TGTGCCAGCAGTGAATTTATCCCGACAGGGCGAAGCAATCAGCCCCAGCATTTT. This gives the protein CASSEFIPTGRSNQPQHF.

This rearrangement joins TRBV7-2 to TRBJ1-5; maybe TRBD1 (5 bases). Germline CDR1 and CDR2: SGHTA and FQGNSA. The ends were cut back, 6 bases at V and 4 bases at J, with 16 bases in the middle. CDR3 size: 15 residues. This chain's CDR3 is CASSSGPFQNQPQHF. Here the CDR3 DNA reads TGTGCCAGCAGTTCAGGGCCTTTCCAGAATCAGCCCCAGCATTTT.

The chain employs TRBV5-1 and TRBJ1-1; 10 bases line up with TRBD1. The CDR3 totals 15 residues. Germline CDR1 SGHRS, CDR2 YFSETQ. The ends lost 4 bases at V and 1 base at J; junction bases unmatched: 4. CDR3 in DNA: TGCGCCAGCAGCGGGACAGGGGTCCCGAACACTGAAGCTTTCTTT. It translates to CASSGTGVPNTEAFF.

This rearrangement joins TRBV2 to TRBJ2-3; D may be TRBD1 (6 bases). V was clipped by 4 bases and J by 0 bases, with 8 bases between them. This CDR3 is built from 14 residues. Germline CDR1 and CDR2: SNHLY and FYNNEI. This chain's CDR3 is CASSGTASTDTQYF. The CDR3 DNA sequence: TGTGCCAGCAGTGGGACAGCTAGCACAGATACGCAGTATTTT. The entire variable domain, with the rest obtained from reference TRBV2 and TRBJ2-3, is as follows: EPEVTQTPSHQVTQMGQEVILRCVPISNHLYFYWYRQILGQKVEFLVSFYNNEISEKSEIFDDQFSVERPDGSNFTLKIRSTKLEDSAMYFCASSGTASTDTQYFGPGTRLTVL.

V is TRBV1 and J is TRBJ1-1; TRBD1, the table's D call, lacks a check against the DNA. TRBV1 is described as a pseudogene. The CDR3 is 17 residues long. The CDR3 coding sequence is TGCACCAGCAGCCAACTCACACCGGACAGGGCTGACACTGAAGCTTTCTTT. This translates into CTSSQLTPDRADTEAFF.

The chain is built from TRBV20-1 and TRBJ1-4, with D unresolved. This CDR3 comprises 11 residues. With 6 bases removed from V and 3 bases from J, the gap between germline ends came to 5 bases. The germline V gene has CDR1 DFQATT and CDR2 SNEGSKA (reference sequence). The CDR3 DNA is TGCAGTGCCCGGTCTAATGAAAAACTGTTTTTT. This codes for CSARSNEKLFF.

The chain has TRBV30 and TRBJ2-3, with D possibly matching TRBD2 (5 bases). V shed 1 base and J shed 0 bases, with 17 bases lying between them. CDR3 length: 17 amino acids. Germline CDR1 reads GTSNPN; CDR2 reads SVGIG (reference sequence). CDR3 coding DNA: TGTGCCTGGAGTGCGGGGAGAACAGCGCTTAGCACAGATACGCAGTATTTT. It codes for CAWSAGRTALSTDTQYF.

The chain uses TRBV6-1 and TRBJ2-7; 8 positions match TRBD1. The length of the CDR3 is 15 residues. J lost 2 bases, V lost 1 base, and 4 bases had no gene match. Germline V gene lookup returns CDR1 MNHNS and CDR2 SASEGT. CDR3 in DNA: TGTGCCAGCAGTGAAGTGACAGGGGTACCCTACGAGCAGTACTTC. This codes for CASSEVTGVPYEQYF.

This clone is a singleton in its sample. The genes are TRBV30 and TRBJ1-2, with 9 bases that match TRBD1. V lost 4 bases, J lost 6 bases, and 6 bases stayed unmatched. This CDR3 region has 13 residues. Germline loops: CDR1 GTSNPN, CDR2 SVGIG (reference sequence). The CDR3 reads CAWKQGAAHGYTF. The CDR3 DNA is TGTGCCTGGAAACAGGGGGCGGCCCATGGCTACACCTTC.